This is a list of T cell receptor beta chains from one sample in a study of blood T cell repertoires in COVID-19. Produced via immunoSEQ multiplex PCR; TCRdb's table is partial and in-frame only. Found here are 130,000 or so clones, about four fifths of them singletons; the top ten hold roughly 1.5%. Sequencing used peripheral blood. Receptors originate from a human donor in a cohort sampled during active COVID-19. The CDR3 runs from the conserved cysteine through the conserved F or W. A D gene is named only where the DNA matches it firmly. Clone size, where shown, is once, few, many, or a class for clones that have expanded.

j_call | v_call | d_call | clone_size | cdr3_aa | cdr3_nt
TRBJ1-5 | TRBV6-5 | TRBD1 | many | CASAGTDNQPQHF | TGTGCCAGCGCCGGGACAGACAATCAGCCCCAGCATTTT
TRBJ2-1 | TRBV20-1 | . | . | CSASTSYNEQFF | TGCAGTGCTAGTACTAGCTACAATGAGCAGTTCTTC
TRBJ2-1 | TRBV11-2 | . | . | CASSLVLGLRNEQFF | TGTGCCAGCAGCTTAGTCCTCGGACTTCGCAATGAGCAGTTCTTC
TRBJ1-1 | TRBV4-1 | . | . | CASSQDGKGVSTEAFF | TGCGCCAGCAGCCAAGATGGGAAGGGGGTGAGCACTGAAGCTTTCTTT
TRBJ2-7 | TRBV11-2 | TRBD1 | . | CASSPPGQGYEQYF | TGTGCCAGCAGCCCGCCGGGACAGGGCTACGAGCAGTACTTC
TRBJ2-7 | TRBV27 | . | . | CASSPHRVSYEQYF | TGTGCCAGCAGTCCCCACAGAGTCTCCTACGAGCAGTACTTC
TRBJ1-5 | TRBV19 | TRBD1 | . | CASSIASNRGSVTQHF | TGTGCCAGTAGTATAGCCTCCAACAGGGGCTCGGTGACCCAGCATTTT
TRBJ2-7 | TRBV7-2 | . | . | CASSLNLYEQYF | TGTGCCAGCAGCTTAAATCTCTACGAGCAGTACTTC
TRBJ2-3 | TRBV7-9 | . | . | CASSLDAGTDTQYF | TGTGCCAGCAGCTTAGATGCGGGCACAGATACGCAGTATTTT
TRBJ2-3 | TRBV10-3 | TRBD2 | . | CAISETSAGGTDTQYF | TGTGCCATCAGTGAGACTTCAGCGGGAGGGACAGATACGCAGTATTTT
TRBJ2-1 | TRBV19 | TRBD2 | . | CASQLAGSSYNEQFF | TGTGCCAGTCAGCTAGCGGGGAGCTCCTACAATGAGCAGTTCTTC
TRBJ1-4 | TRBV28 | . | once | CASSASQGLSEKLFF | TGTGCCAGCAGTGCCTCACAGGGTTTGAGTGAAAAACTGTTTTTT
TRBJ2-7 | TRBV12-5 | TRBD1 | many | CASGKRDREGEQYF | TGTGCTAGTGGTAAAAGGGACAGGGAAGGCGAGCAGTACTTC
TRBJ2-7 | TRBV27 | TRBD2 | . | CASSNRLARTYEQYF | TGTGCCAGCAGTAACAGACTAGCGCGAACCTACGAGCAGTACTTC
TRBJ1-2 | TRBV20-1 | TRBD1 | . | CSAGQGEGYTF | TGCAGTGCTGGGCAGGGGGAAGGCTACACCTTC
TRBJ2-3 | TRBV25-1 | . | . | CASSELRSSTDTQYF | TGTGCCAGCAGTGAATTACGGAGTAGCACAGATACGCAGTATTTT
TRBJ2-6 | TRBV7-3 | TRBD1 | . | CASSLMIQGASGANVLTF | TGTGCCAGCAGCTTAATGATCCAGGGGGCCTCGGGGGCCAACGTCCTGACTTTC
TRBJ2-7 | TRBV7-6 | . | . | CASSLGGTVSYEQYF | TGTGCCAGCAGCTTAGGCGGGACAGTTTCCTACGAGCAGTACTTC
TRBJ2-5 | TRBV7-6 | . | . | CASSSRHGTQYF | TGTGCCAGCAGCTCACGACACGGGACCCAGTACTTC
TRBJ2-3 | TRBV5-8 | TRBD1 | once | CASSHRTGSAMDTQYF | TGTGCCAGCAGTCACCGGACAGGGAGTGCCATGGATACGCAGTATTTT
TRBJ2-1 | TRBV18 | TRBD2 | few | CASSPQTSGMSSYNEQFF | TGTGCCAGCTCACCACAGACTAGCGGGATGAGCTCCTACAATGAGCAGTTCTTC
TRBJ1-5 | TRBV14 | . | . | CASSQVSRFNQPQHF | TGTGCCAGCAGCCAAGTCTCCAGGTTCAATCAGCCCCAGCATTTT
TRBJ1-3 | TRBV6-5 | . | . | CASSRGQYSGNTIYF | TGTGCCAGCAGCCGCGGACAGTACTCTGGAAACACCATATATTTT
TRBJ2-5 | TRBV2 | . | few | CASSEKRNQETQYF | TGTGCCAGCAGTGAGAAGAGGAACCAAGAGACCCAGTACTTC
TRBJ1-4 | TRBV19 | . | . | CASSSGEATNEKLFF | TGTGCCAGTAGTAGCGGGGAGGCAACTAATGAAAAACTGTTTTTT
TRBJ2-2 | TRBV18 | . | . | CASSPPQGSISGELFF | TGTGCCAGCTCACCACCCCAGGGGTCAATTTCCGGGGAGCTGTTTTTT
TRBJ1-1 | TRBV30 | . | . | CAWSVGGVLEAFF | TGTGCCTGGAGTGTAGGGGGAGTTCTGGAGGCTTTCTTT
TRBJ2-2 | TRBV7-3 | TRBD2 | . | CASSLGLAGGTGELFF | TGTGCCAGCAGCTTAGGGCTAGCGGGAGGAACCGGGGAGCTGTTTTTT
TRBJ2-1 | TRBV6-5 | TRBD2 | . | CASSSGLAGEQFF | TGTGCCAGCAGTTCCGGACTAGCCGGTGAGCAGTTCTTC
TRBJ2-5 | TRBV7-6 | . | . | CASSLGSGSRVLETQYF | TGTGCCAGCAGCTTGGGATCGGGAAGTAGGGTCCTAGAGACCCAGTACTTC
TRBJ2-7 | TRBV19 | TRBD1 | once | CASTSSADRWYEQYF | TGTGCCAGTACCTCTTCAGCGGACAGGTGGTACGAGCAGTACTTC
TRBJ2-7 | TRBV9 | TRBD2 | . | CASSPGLAIYEQYF | TGTGCCAGCAGCCCAGGACTAGCGATCTACGAGCAGTACTTC
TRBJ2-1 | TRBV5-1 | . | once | CASSLEPGVDEQFF | TGCGCCAGCAGCTTGGAGCCGGGAGTAGATGAGCAGTTCTTC
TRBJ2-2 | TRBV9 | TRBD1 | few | CASSQWTGGIGELFF | TGTGCCAGCAGCCAGTGGACAGGGGGGATAGGGGAGCTGTTTTTT
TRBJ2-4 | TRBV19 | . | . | CASSIGRGDPRKNIQYF | TGTGCCAGTAGTATAGGGCGGGGCGACCCCCGAAAAAACATTCAGTACTTC
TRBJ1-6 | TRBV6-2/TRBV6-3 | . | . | CASSLDSSAPGDNSPLHF | TGTGCCAGCAGTTTGGACAGTTCGGCCCCAGGCGATAATTCACCCCTCCACTTT
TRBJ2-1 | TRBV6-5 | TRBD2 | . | CASSYTSGGPNEQFF | TGTGCCAGCAGTTACACTAGCGGGGGGCCCAATGAGCAGTTCTTC
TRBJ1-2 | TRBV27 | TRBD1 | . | CATRTGGMGGYTF | TGTGCCACCCGGACAGGGGGCATGGGGGGCTACACCTTC
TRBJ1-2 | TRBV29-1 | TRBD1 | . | CSVQGDDYGYTF | TGCAGCGTGCAGGGGGACGACTATGGCTACACCTTC
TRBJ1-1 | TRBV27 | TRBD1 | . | CVSRRGQEGTEAFF | TGTGTCTCCAGGAGGGGACAGGAGGGCACTGAAGCTTTCTTT
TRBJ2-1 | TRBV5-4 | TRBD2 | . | CASSVERGALNNEQFF | TGTGCCAGCAGCGTAGAGCGGGGCGCCCTCAACAATGAGCAGTTCTTC
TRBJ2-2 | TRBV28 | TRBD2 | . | CASSSRTSGGGRGELFF | TGTGCCAGCAGTAGTCGGACTAGCGGAGGAGGTAGAGGGGAGCTGTTTTTT
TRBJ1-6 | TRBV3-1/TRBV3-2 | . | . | CASSQEFEGSYNSPLHF | TGTGCCAGCAGCCAAGAATTTGAGGGCTCCTATAATTCACCCCTCCACTTT
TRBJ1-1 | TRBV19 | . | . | CASSIQGMNTEAFF | TGTGCCAGTAGTATTCAGGGGATGAACACTGAAGCTTTCTTT
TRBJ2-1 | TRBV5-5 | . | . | CASSPPRAVIGYNEQFF | TGTGCCAGCAGCCCACCCAGGGCGGTCATTGGTTACAATGAGCAGTTCTTC
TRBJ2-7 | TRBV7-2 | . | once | CASSPTGNIYEQYF | TGTGCCAGCAGCCCCACAGGAAATATCTACGAGCAGTACTTC
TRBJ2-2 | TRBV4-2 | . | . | CASSRDVGGDTGELFF | TGTGCCAGCAGCCGGGACGTAGGGGGTGACACCGGGGAGCTGTTTTTT
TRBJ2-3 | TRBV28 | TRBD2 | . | CASSLFFETSGSGTDTQYF | TGTGCCAGCAGTTTATTTTTTGAGACTAGCGGGTCGGGCACAGATACGCAGTATTTT
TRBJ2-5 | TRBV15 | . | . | CATSLGIGIQETQYF | TGTGCCACCAGCCTAGGTATCGGGATACAAGAGACCCAGTACTTC
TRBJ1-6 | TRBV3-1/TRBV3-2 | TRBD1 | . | CASSQAGTGGSPLHF | TGTGCCAGCAGCCAAGCCGGGACAGGGGGGTCACCCCTCCACTTT
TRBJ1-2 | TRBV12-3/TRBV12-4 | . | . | CASRLGQSYGYTF | TGTGCCAGCAGACTCGGACAGAGCTATGGCTACACCTTC
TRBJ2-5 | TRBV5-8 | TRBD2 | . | CASSLSWAGGFGETQYF | TGTGCCAGCAGCTTGTCATGGGCGGGAGGGTTCGGAGAGACCCAGTACTTC
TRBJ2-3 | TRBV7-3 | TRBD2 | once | CASSLAGGASTDTQYF | TGTGCCAGCAGCCTAGCGGGAGGTGCTAGCACAGATACGCAGTATTTT
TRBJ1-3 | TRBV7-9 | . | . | CASSDSGGNTIYF | TGTGCCAGCAGTGACTCTGGAGGAAACACCATATATTTT
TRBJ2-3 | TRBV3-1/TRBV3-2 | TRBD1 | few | CASSNRGLGTDTQYF | TGTGCCAGCAGCAACAGGGGGCTTGGCACAGATACGCAGTATTTT
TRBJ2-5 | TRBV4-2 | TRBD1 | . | CASSSQLIDRGRETQYF | TGTGCCAGCAGCTCGCAGCTCATAGACAGGGGGCGAGAGACCCAGTACTTC
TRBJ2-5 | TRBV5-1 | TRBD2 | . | CASSSSPGLAGVETQYF | TGCGCCAGCAGCTCCTCCCCGGGACTAGCGGGAGTGGAGACCCAGTACTTC
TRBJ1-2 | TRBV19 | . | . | CASSAAGGYGYTF | TGTGCCAGTAGTGCCGCGGGGGGCTATGGCTACACCTTC